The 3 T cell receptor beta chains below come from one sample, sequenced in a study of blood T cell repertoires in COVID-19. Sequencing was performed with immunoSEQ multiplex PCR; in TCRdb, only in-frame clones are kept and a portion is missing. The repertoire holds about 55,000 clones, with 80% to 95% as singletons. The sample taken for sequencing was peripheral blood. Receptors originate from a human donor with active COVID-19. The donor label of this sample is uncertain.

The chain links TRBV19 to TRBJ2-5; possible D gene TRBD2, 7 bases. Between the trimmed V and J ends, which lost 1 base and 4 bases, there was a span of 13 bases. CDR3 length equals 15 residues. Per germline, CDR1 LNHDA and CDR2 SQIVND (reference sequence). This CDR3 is CASSIARGGTETQYF. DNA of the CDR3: TGTGCCAGTAGTATAGCTCGCGGGGGCACAGAGACCCAGTACTTC.

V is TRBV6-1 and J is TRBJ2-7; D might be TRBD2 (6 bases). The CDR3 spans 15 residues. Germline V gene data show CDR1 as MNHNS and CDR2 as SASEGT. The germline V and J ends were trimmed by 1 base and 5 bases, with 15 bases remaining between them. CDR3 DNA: TGTGCCAGCAGTGAAGGTCTTAAGGGGAGGAACGAGCAGTACTTC. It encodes CASSEGLKGRNEQYF.

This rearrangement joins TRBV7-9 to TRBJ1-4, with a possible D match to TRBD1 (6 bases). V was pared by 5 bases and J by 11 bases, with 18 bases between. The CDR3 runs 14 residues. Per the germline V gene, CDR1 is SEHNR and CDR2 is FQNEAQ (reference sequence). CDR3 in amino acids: CASSPIDDRKKLFF. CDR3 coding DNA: TGTGCCAGCAGCCCTATAGATGACAGGAAGAAACTGTTTTTT.